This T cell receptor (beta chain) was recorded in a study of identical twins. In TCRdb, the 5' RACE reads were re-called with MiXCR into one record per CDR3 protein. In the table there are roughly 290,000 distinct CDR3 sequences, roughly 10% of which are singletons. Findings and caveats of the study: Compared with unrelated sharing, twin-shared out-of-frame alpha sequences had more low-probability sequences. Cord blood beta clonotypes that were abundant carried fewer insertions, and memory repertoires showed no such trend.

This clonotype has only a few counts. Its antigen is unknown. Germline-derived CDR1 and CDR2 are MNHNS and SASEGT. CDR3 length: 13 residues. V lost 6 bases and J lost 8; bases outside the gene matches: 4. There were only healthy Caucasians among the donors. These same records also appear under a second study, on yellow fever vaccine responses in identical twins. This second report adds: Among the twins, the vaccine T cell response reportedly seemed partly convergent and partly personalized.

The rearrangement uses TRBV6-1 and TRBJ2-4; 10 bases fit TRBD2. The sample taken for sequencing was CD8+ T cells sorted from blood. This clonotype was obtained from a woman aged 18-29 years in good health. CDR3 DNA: TGTGCCAGCAGAGGAGCGGGGGGGGACATTCAGTACTTC. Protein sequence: CASRGAGGDIQYF.